The 21 T cell receptor beta chains in this list originate from one sample, sequenced in a study of T-cell memory formation after mild COVID-19. TCRdb ran MiXCR on the 5' RACE reads and lists one entry per CDR3 protein. The sample lists about 470,000 distinct CDR3 sequences; more than 20% were seen once. Sequencing was performed on PBMCs or a T cell subset sorted from them (not recorded which). The origin of the receptors is an adult woman who had mild COVID-19 (a few samples of this study predate the infection). Cell type and time point are not known.

Ten or more counts support this clonotype. The rearrangement links TRBV12-3 or TRBV12-4 to TRBJ1-1, with D possibly matching TRBD1 (6 bases). CDR3 size: 15 residues. V was trimmed by 5 bases and J by 2 bases, leaving 15 bases between them. The chain's CDR3 is CASSPRQAPNTEAFF. The DNA of the CDR3 is TGTGCCAGCAGTCCTAGACAGGCCCCCAACACTGAAGCTTTCTTT.

This clonotype was seen more than once but under ten times. The rearrangement uses TRBV6-6 and TRBJ1-3, with D possibly being TRBD1 (5 bases). Trimming left V 4 bases short and J 3 bases short, with 13 bases between. This CDR3 is built from 15 residues. Germline V gene data show CDR1 as MNHNY and CDR2 as SVGAGI (reference sequence). The CDR3 bases are TGTGCCAGCAGTTTTGTCCAGGGCGGTGGAAACACCATATATTTT. Amino acids: CASSFVQGGGNTIYF.

CDR3 sequence (DNA): TGTGCCAGCAGTCCGTCTCAGGGGCAGTTCTTC. Its translation: CASSPSQGQFF. This rearrangement joins TRBV12-3 or TRBV12-4 to TRBJ2-1, with TRBD1 as a possible D gene (5 bases). The CDR3 runs to 11 residues. V dropped 5 bases and J dropped 12 bases, with 11 bases sitting between them.

CDR3 in amino acids: CASSLSVVLAKNIQYF. The CDR3 nucleotides read TGTGCCAGCAGTTTATCGGTGGTCCTAGCCAAAAACATTCAGTACTTC. V and J are TRBV27 and TRBJ2-4; D is unclear. Germline V gives CDR1 MNHEY, CDR2 SMNVEV (reference sequence). V shed 0 bases and J shed 0 bases, with 9 bases lying between them. This CDR3 region has 16 residues.

The chain is built from TRBV27 and TRBJ2-1; 10 positions agree with TRBD2. The length of the CDR3 is 14 residues. J lost 3 bases, V lost 6 bases, and 2 bases had no gene match. The germline V gene encodes CDR1 MNHEY and CDR2 SMNVEV (reference sequence). This chain's CDR3 is CASRASGGYNEQFF. As DNA, the CDR3 is TGTGCCAGCAGGGCTAGCGGGGGCTACAATGAGCAGTTCTTC.

This clonotype was recorded many times. The chain links TRBV19 to TRBJ2-5; D possibly corresponds to TRBD1 (5 bases). Between the trimmed V and J ends, which lost 7 bases and 5 bases, there was a span of 20 bases. CDR1 and CDR2 from the germline V gene are LNHDA and SQIVND (reference sequence). The CDR3 has 15 amino acids. The CDR3 here is CASTDRKGNTETQYF. The CDR3 region has the DNA TGTGCCAGTACAGACCGAAAGGGGAACACGGAGACCCAGTACTTC. The full variable domain, in which reference TRBV19 and TRBJ2-5 provide the parts outside the CDR3, is DGGITQSPKYLFRKEGQNVTLSCEQNLNHDAMYWYRQDPGQGLRLIYYSQIVNDFQKGDIAEGYSVSREKKESFPLTVTSAQKNPTAFYLCASTDRKGNTETQYFGPGTRLLVL.

The sample holds a few counts of this clonotype. V and J are TRBV5-8 and TRBJ2-7; 8 bases match TRBD1. Trimming cost V 4 bases and J 3 bases; bases outside gene matches: 6. Germline-derived CDR1 and CDR2 are SGHTS and YDEGEE. The CDR3 totals 14 residues. The CDR3 loop reads CASSGVDRGYEQYF. Written as DNA, the CDR3 is TGTGCCAGCAGCGGGGTTGACAGGGGCTACGAGCAGTACTTC.

The chain uses TRBV6-6 and TRBJ1-2; TRBD1 matches at 10 bases. The CDR3 spans 19 residues. V dropped 0 bases and J dropped 0; count of bases not matched to a gene: 10. The V gene's germline CDR1 is MNHNY and CDR2 SVGAGI (reference sequence). The CDR3 region has the DNA TGTGCCAGCAGTTACTCAGTATCCGGGACAGGGGAAGCTAACTATGGCTACACCTTC. Protein product: CASSYSVSGTGEANYGYTF.

The chain combines TRBV27 with TRBJ2-3; no definite D call. The CDR3 has 14 amino acids. V was shortened by 7 bases and J by 3 bases, with 14 bases between the two germline ends. Germline assignment: CDR1 MNHEY and CDR2 SMNVEV (reference sequence). CDR3 in DNA: TGTGCCAGCAAAGGCCAAGGGCGAACAGATACGCAGTATTTT. This encodes CASKGQGRTDTQYF.

This clonotype was seen more than once but under ten times. The rearrangement uses TRBV5-1 and TRBJ2-1; D may be TRBD2 (5 bases). This CDR3 is built from 15 residues. V was cut by 4 bases and J by 9 bases, with 20 bases left in between. Germline V lookup: CDR1 SGHRS, CDR2 YFSETQ. CDR3 coding DNA: TGCGCCAGCAGCAGGGAGAGGACCTCTACAATTGAGCAGTTCTTC. This codes for CASSRERTSTIEQFF.

This clonotype was recorded a few times. The chain recombines TRBV7-6 with TRBJ2-5; 8 bases are shared with TRBD1. J was trimmed by 5 bases and V by 1 base; bases with no gene match: 12. CDR3 size: 17 residues. Germline lookup yields CDR1 SGHVS and CDR2 FNYEAQ. The CDR3 loop reads CASSLVGGQAIGETQYF. CDR3 DNA sequence: TGTGCCAGCAGCTTAGTAGGGGGACAGGCAATAGGCGAGACCCAGTACTTC.

This sequence joins TRBV5-1 and TRBJ2-7, with D perhaps given as TRBD1 or TRBD2 (6 bases each). This CDR3 is built from 15 residues. The V and J ends lost 4 bases and 0 bases respectively, with 14 bases between them. Germline V gives CDR1 SGHRS, CDR2 YFSETQ. CDR3 bases: TGCGCCAGCAGCCACTCAGGAGGGGGCTCCTACGAGCAGTACTTC. It is translated as CASSHSGGGSYEQYF.

This clonotype was observed a handful of times. The chain is built from TRBV24-1 and TRBJ1-2, with D perhaps TRBD1 (5 bases). This CDR3 has 12 amino acids. Trimming pared 5 bases from V and 2 bases from J, leaving 5 bases between. The germline V gene encodes CDR1 KGHDR and CDR2 SFDVKD. CDR3 bases: TGTGCCACCAGTGCAGGGAACTATGGCTACACCTTC. Its translation: CATSAGNYGYTF.

This clonotype was counted between two and nine times. V gene TRBV7-3 combines with J gene TRBJ2-7; possibly TRBD1 for D (6 bases). The V gene lost 5 bases and the J gene lost 3 bases, with 17 bases spanning the gap. Germline V CDR1 and CDR2: SGHTA, FQGTGA. The CDR3 spans 15 residues. This CDR3 reads CASSPRQGPVYEQYF. CDR3 sequence (DNA): TGTGCCAGCAGCCCGCGCCAGGGGCCAGTCTACGAGCAGTACTTC.

The chain couples TRBV7-8 to TRBJ1-5, with D perhaps matching TRBD1 (5 bases). There are 14 residues in the CDR3. CDR1 and CDR2 (germline): SGHVS, FQNEAQ. The V gene lost 5 bases and the J gene lost 3 bases, with 11 bases spanning the gap. Written as DNA, the CDR3 is TGTGCCAGCAGCCCGCGACAGCTCAATCAGCCCCAGCATTTT. Translation: CASSPRQLNQPQHF.

The chain employs TRBV4-3 and TRBJ1-1; tentative D call: TRBD1 (5 bases). The CDR3 sequence is 15 residues long. Germline lookup yields CDR1 LGHNA and CDR2 YSLEER. V was trimmed by 0 bases and J by 4 bases, leaving 12 bases between them. CDR3 protein: CASSQEIRRGTEAFF. CDR3 coding DNA: TGCGCCAGCAGCCAAGAGATCCGGAGGGGCACTGAAGCTTTCTTT.

The table lists this clonotype with many counts. The chain couples TRBV14 to TRBJ2-7, with D uncertain. Trimming shortened V by 1 base and J by 0 bases, and 10 bases separated the two germline ends. Germline lookup yields CDR1 SGHDN and CDR2 FVKESK. This CDR3 has 15 amino acids. The CDR3 loop is CASSQGRRFSYEQYF. CDR3 DNA sequence: TGTGCCAGCAGCCAAGGGCGCCGATTCTCCTACGAGCAGTACTTC.

The rearrangement links TRBV3-1 to TRBJ1-2; no firm D call. Germline V gene data show CDR1 as LGHDT and CDR2 as YNNKEL (reference sequence). The CDR3 is made up of 11 amino acids. With 9 bases removed from V and 5 bases from J, the gap between germline ends came to 10 bases. The DNA of the CDR3 is TGTGCCAGTCAGGATTTGTATGGCTACACCTTC. It codes for CASQDLYGYTF. Based on the CDR3 plus reference TRBV3-1 and TRBJ1-2, the full variable domain is DTAVSQTPKYLVTQMGNDKSIKCEQNLGHDTMYWYKQDSKKFLKIMFSYNNKELIINETVPNRFSPKSPDKAHLNLHINSLELGDSAVYFCASQDLYGYTFGSGTRLTVV.

The chain couples TRBV6-4 to TRBJ2-1, with TRBD2 as a possible D gene (5 bases). Germline CDR1 MRHNA, CDR2 SNTAGT. The CDR3 runs 13 residues. V was trimmed by 8 bases and J by 2 bases, leaving 10 bases between them. The CDR3 reads CASSTNPYNEQFF. DNA for the CDR3: TGTGCCAGCTCGACTAACCCCTACAATGAGCAGTTCTTC.

The V call is TRBV9, the J call TRBJ2-1, with TRBD2 matching 7 bases. CDR3 length equals 17 residues. V lost 4 bases to trimming and J lost 0 bases; unmatched junction nucleotides: 10. Germline CDR1 SGDLS, CDR2 YYNGEE. DNA of the CDR3: TGTGCCAGCAGCCCCACGTGGGGCGGGAGCTCCTACAATGAGCAGTTCTTC. Translation: CASSPTWGGSSYNEQFF.

The chain carries TRBV21-1 and TRBJ2-1; the table's TRBD2 call for D was not verified on the DNA. TRBV21-1 constitutes a pseudogene. CDR3 size: 18 residues. The CDR3 spells CASSKLKGLAESGNEQFF. The CDR3, as DNA: TGTGCCAGCAGCAAATTGAAGGGACTAGCGGAATCTGGCAATGAGCAGTTCTTC.